This T cell receptor (beta chain) was obtained from a study of cytomegalovirus exposure and HLA in healthy donors. Study conclusions and caveats: There were three CMV-associated chains whose specificity for CMV antigens was confirmed in vitro. Over 15,000 TCR beta sequences were associated with HLA alleles at 0.05 false discovery rate in a later analysis. Relative to equally common others, HLA-associated TCR beta chains showed greater clonal expansion in a later analysis.

Primers: 60 Vbeta forward and 13 Jbeta reverse. The repertoire was sequenced with immunoSEQ multiplex PCR; TCRdb's copy has only in-frame clones and lacks some. The sample comprises 110,000 to 150,000 clones, about 76% of which are singletons, and less than 5% rests with the top ten. Germline V gene lookup returns CDR1 SGHAT and CDR2 FQNNGV. The ends were cut back, 4 bases at V and 3 bases at J, with 5 bases in the middle. This CDR3 is built from 12 residues. Remarks on this clone: Its antigen is currently unknown.

The TCR originated in a male donor in good health and CMV-seronegative. V is TRBV11-2 and J is TRBJ2-3; no reliable D call. Sequences were obtained from PBMCs. CDR3 loop: CASSSSTDTQYF. In DNA form, the CDR3 reads TGTGCCAGCAGCTCCTCGACAGATACGCAGTATTTT.